Presented here are 4 T cell receptor beta chains from one specimen sequenced in a study of blood T cells in healthy people across ages. A second roughly 7 to 11 cycle PCR used barcoded and J-beta primers. MiXCR, run by TCRdb on the 5' RACE reads, gives a single entry per CDR3 protein. Among over 450,000 distinct CDR3 sequences listed, less than 25% were seen once. The sample was also linked to a second study, of T cells of mothers and their children.

Sequenced sample: blood. The source is a boy aged 5-17 years in good health.

This clonotype has more than one count but fewer than ten. CDR3 DNA sequence: TGCAGGACAGGGGGCATGAACACTGAAGCTTTCTTT. It specifies CRTGGMNTEAFF. This chain links TRBV29-1 with TRBJ1-1; 10 positions agree with TRBD1. The germline V gene encodes CDR1 SQVTM and CDR2 ANQGSEA. This CDR3 spans 12 amino acids.

The sample holds a few counts of this clonotype. The chain has TRBV19 and TRBJ1-2; possibly TRBD1 for D (5 bases). This CDR3 has 12 residues. Germline V gene lookup returns CDR1 LNHDA and CDR2 SQIVND (reference sequence). Deletions cut 6 bases from V and 4 bases from J, with 9 bases between. For the CDR3, the DNA is TGTGCCAGTAGCCAGACAGCCTATGGCTACACCTTC. Encoded protein: CASSQTAYGYTF.

The rearrangement uses TRBV29-1 and TRBJ1-4; no reliable D call. Per the germline V gene, CDR1 is SQVTM and CDR2 is ANQGSEA. V shed 4 bases and J shed 7 bases, with 13 bases lying between them. This CDR3 is built from 13 residues. The CDR3 protein is CSVASNRGEKLFF. The CDR3 region has the DNA TGCAGCGTTGCAAGCAATCGCGGTGAAAAACTGTTTTTT.

This clonotype was observed a handful of times. The chain employs TRBV12-3 or TRBV12-4 and TRBJ2-3; 8 bases are shared with TRBD2. V lost 3 bases and J lost 6; bases outside the gene matches: 5. This CDR3 region has 14 residues. CDR3: CASSLAGGGDTQYF. The CDR3 DNA reads as TGTGCCAGCAGTTTGGCGGGAGGCGGGGATACGCAGTATTTT.